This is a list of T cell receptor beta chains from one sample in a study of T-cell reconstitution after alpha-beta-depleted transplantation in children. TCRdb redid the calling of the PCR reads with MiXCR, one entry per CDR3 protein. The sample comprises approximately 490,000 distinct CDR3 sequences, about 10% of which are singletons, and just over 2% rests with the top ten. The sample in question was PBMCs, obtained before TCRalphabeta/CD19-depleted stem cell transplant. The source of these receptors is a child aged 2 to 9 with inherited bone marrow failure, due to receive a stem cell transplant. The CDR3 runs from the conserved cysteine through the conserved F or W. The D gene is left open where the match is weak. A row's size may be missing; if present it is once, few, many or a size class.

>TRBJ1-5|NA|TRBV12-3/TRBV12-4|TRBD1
CASSLSGGRGRDQPQHF
TGTGCCAGCAGTTTATCGGGCGGCAGGGGGAGGGATCAGCCCCAGCATTTT
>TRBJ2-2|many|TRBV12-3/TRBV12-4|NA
CASSPRGVTGELFF
TGTGCCAGCAGTCCCCGGGGAGTCACCGGGGAGCTGTTTTTT
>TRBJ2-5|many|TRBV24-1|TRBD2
CATSDLRGLAGEEETQYF
TGTGCCACCAGTGATTTGCGCGGACTAGCGGGAGAGGAGGAGACCCAGTACTTC
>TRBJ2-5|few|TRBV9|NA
CASSPSPLGGAETQYF
TGTGCCAGCAGCCCCAGTCCCCTAGGAGGAGCAGAGACCCAGTACTTC
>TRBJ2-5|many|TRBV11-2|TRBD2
CASSFRRLLAGAVGETQYF
TGTGCCAGCAGCTTTCGTCGTTTACTAGCGGGAGCGGTGGGAGAGACCCAGTACTTC
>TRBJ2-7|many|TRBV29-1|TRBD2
CSVRGLAGGSEQYF
TGCAGCGTTCGGGGACTAGCGGGAGGCAGCGAGCAGTACTTC
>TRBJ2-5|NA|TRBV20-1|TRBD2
CSVRGAGRAGETQYF
TGCAGTGTCAGAGGGGCGGGGAGGGCGGGAGAGACCCAGTACTTC
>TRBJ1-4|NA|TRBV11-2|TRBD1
CASTRTGLGEKLFF
TGTGCCAGCACCCGGACAGGGCTTGGTGAAAAACTGTTTTTT
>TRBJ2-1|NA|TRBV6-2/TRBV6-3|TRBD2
CASSAGTSLFF
TGTGCCAGCAGTGCCGGGACTAGTCTGTTCTTC
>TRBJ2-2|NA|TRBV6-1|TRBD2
CASSEMRLAVNTGELFF
TGTGCCAGCAGTGAAATGAGGCTAGCGGTGAACACCGGGGAGCTGTTTTTT
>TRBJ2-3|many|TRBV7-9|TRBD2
CASSPTPGLGPDTQYF
TGTGCCAGCAGCCCAACCCCGGGACTAGGCCCAGATACGCAGTATTTT
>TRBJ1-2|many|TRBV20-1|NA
CSARDVGGYGYTF
TGCAGTGCTAGAGACGTAGGCGGCTATGGCTACACCTTC
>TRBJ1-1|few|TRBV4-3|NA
CASSPSFSTEAFF
TGCGCCAGCAGCCCGTCATTTAGCACTGAAGCTTTCTTT
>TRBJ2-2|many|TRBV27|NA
CASSLSIGPGELFF
TGTGCCAGCAGTTTATCGATAGGACCCGGGGAGCTGTTTTTT
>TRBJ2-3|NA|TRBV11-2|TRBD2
CASSLDSRLAADTQYF
TGTGCCAGCAGCTTAGATTCGAGACTAGCGGCAGATACGCAGTATTTT
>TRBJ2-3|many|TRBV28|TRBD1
CASSQRDRGFADTQYF
TGTGCCAGCAGTCAAAGGGACAGGGGGTTTGCAGATACGCAGTATTTT
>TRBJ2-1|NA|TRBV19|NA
CASSTDWDNEQFF
TGTGCCAGTAGTACCGACTGGGACAATGAGCAGTTCTTC
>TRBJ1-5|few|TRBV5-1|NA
CASSSGDILEPQHF
TGCGCCAGCAGCTCGGGGGACATCCTGGAGCCCCAGCATTTT
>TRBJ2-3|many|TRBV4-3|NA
CASSQNPHYRMTDTQYF
TGCGCCAGCAGCCAAAACCCCCACTACCGAATGACAGATACGCAGTATTTT
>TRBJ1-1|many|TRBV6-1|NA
CASSEREDGTEAFF
TGTGCCAGCAGTGAGCGAGAGGACGGCACTGAAGCTTTCTTT
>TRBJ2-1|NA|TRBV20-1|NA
CSATGLRYNEQFF
TGCAGTGCTACGGGACTCCGCTACAATGAGCAGTTCTTC